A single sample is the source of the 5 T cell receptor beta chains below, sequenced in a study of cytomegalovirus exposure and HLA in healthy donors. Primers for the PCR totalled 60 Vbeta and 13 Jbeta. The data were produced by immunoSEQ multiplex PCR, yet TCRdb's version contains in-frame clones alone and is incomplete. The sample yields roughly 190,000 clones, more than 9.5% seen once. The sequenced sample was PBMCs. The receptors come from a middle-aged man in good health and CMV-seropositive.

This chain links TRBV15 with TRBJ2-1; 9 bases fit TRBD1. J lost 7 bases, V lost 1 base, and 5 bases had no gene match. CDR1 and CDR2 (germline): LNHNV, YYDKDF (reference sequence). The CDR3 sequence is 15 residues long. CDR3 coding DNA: TGTGCCACCAGCAGAGCCGGGACAGGGACGAATGAGCAGTTCTTC. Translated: CATSRAGTGTNEQFF.

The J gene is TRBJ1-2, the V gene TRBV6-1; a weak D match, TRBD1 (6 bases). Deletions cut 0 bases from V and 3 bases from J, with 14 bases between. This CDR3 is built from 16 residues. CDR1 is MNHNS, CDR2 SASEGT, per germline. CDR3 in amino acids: CASSEAPQGSYYGYTF. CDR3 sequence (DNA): TGTGCCAGCAGTGAAGCCCCACAGGGTTCGTACTATGGCTACACCTTC.

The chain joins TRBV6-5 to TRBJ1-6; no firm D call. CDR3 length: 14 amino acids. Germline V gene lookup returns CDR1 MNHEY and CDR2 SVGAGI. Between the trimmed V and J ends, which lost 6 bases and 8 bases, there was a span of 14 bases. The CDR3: CASSPRGPDSPLHF. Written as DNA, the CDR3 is TGTGCCAGCAGCCCGCGGGGTCCTGATTCACCCCTCCACTTT.

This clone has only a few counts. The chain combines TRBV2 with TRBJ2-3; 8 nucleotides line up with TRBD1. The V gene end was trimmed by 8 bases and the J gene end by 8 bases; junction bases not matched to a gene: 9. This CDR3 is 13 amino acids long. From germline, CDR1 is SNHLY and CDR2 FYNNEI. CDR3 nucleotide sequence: TGTGCCAGCTTGGCTTCAGGGGGCAGTACGCAGTATTTT. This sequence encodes CASLASGGSTQYF.

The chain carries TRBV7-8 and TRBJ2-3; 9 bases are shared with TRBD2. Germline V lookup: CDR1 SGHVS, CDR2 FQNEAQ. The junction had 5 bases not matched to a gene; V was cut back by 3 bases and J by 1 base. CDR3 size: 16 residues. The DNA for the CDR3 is TGTGCCAGCAGCTTGAACCTAGCGGGGCGCACAGATACGCAGTATTTT. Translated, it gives CASSLNLAGRTDTQYF.